Below are 24 T cell receptor beta chains sequenced from a single sample in a study of T cell repertoires in cytomegalovirus infection. Using its own MiXCR run on the reads, TCRdb lists one record per CDR3 protein. The data contain roughly 120,000 distinct CDR3 sequences, 30% to 35% of them singletons. These TCRs' antigens remain unknown. Sequences were derived from CD8+ T cells from cultured PBMCs, sampled from culture after CMV antigen stimulation. The receptors come from a human donor in good health (CMV status not recorded). Some clones in this sample may be carry-over from other donors' samples.

This sequence joins TRBV20-1 and TRBJ2-2; D is undetermined. This CDR3 is 14 amino acids long. Germline loops: CDR1 DFQATT, CDR2 SNEGSKA (reference sequence). The ends were cut back, 0 bases at V and 8 bases at J, with 13 bases in the middle. The CDR3 DNA follows: TGCAGTGCTAGAGATCCTGGTAACTCGGGGGAGCTGTTTTTT. Translation gives CSARDPGNSGELFF.

J is TRBJ1-6 and V is TRBV28, with D possibly TRBD1 on 6 matching bases. Trimming took 6 bases from V and 8 from J, leaving 14 bases between them. CDR1 and CDR2 (germline): MDHEN, SYDVKM. The CDR3 contains 14 residues. The CDR3 nucleotides are TGTGCCAGCAGCCTCGACAGGCGATATTCACCCCTCCACTTT. Its protein product is CASSLDRRYSPLHF. Combining the CDR3 with reference TRBV28 and TRBJ1-6 gives the whole variable domain DVKVTQSSRYLVKRTGEKVFLECVQDMDHENMFWYRQDPGLGLRLIYFSYDVKMKEKGDIPEGYSVSREKKERFSLILESASTNQTSMYLCASSLDRRYSPLHFGNGTRLTVT.

This clonotype has a handful of counts. The rearrangement uses TRBV7-6 and TRBJ2-3; TRBD2 matches at 9 bases. V shed 4 bases, J shed 2 bases, and the junction held 4 bases outside the gene matches. Germline assignment: CDR1 SGHVS and CDR2 FNYEAQ. This CDR3 has 15 amino acids. CDR3 sequence: CASSYSGGTTDTQYF. The CDR3 nucleotides read TGTGCCAGCAGCTATAGCGGGGGAACCACAGATACGCAGTATTTT.

The sample holds many counts of this clonotype. This rearrangement joins TRBV7-6 to TRBJ2-7; no reliable D call. V dropped 2 bases and J dropped 6 bases, with 11 bases sitting between them. The CDR3 has 13 residues. Looked up from germline, CDR1 is SGHVS and CDR2 is FNYEAQ. In DNA, the CDR3 is TGTGCCAGCAGCTTAATGGGAAATTCCGAGCAGTACTTC. This translates into CASSLMGNSEQYF. The full variable domain, with the rest looked up from reference TRBV7-6 and TRBJ2-7, is GAGVSQSPRYKVTKRGQDVALRCDPISGHVSLYWYRQALGQGPEFLTYFNYEAQQDKSGLPNDRFSAERPEGSISTLTIQRTEQRDSAMYRCASSLMGNSEQYFGPGTRLTVT.

The chain recombines TRBV6-2 or TRBV6-3 with TRBJ2-2, with no clear D. V lost 0 bases and J 7 bases, leaving 3 bases between the germline ends. This CDR3 contains 12 residues. Germline V gene sequence: CDR1 MNHEY, CDR2 SVGEGT. The CDR3, as DNA: TGTGCCAGCAGTTACTCCGGCGGGGAGCTGTTTTTT. Its translation: CASSYSGGELFF.

The chain links TRBV27 to TRBJ1-1, with 7 bases fitting TRBD1. The CDR3 runs to 16 residues. Germline V gene data show CDR1 as MNHEY and CDR2 as SMNVEV (reference sequence). V lost 5 bases to trimming and J lost 4 bases; unmatched junction nucleotides: 13. The chain's CDR3 is CASSPIDRALGTEAFF. The CDR3 nucleotides read TGTGCCAGCAGTCCGATCGACAGGGCACTGGGCACTGAAGCTTTCTTT.

This clonotype showed up just a few times. J is TRBJ2-1 and V is TRBV27, with TRBD1 identical over 7 bases. The CDR3 is made up of 15 amino acids. Per the germline V gene, CDR1 is MNHEY and CDR2 is SMNVEV (reference sequence). After removal of 4 bases from V and 1 base from J, the junction contained 4 bases not matched to a gene. In DNA form, the CDR3 reads TGTGCCAGCAGTTCGACAGGGCTGTCCTACAATGAGCAGTTCTTC. Its translation: CASSSTGLSYNEQFF.

The chain couples TRBV4-3 to TRBJ2-7; 7 bases match TRBD1. This CDR3 contains 15 residues. Germline loops: CDR1 LGHNA, CDR2 YSLEER. J lost 3 bases, V lost 0 bases, and 5 bases had no gene match. The CDR3 bases are TGCGCCAGCAGCCAAGATCGAGGGGGCTACTACGAGCAGTACTTC. Protein sequence: CASSQDRGGYYEQYF.

This rearrangement joins TRBV4-2 to TRBJ2-7, with 7 bases fitting TRBD2. There are 16 residues in the CDR3. Germline CDR1 is LGHNA and CDR2 is YNFKEQ. The V segment lost 1 base and the J segment 3 bases; nucleotides outside the gene matches: 9. The CDR3 sequence: CASSQGPGAGDYEQYF. Here the CDR3 DNA reads TGTGCCAGCAGCCAAGGCCCCGGGGCGGGGGACTACGAGCAGTACTTC.

V gene TRBV12-3 or TRBV12-4 combines with J gene TRBJ2-2, with D tentatively TRBD1 or TRBD2 (5 bases each). This CDR3 has 15 residues. Trimming removed 6 bases from V and 0 bases from J, with 11 bases in between. This CDR3 reads CASSPGTTNTGELFF. The CDR3 bases are TGTGCCAGCAGCCCCGGGACGACGAACACCGGGGAGCTGTTTTTT.

This clonotype was detected many times. This chain connects TRBV27 to TRBJ1-5, with D possibly matching TRBD1 (5 bases). The germline gives CDR1 MNHEY, CDR2 SMNVEV (reference sequence). The CDR3 sequence is 15 residues long. Between the trimmed V and J ends, which lost 3 bases and 2 bases, there was a span of 11 bases. This CDR3 is CASSLGTGGNQPQHF. DNA of the CDR3: TGTGCCAGCAGTTTGGGGACGGGAGGCAATCAGCCCCAGCATTTT.

V is TRBV6-5 and J is TRBJ1-2; D not resolved. CDR3 size: 15 residues. Germline loops: CDR1 MNHEY, CDR2 SVGAGI. Trimming shortened V by 2 bases and J by 4 bases, and 14 bases separated the two germline ends. In nucleotides, the CDR3 is TGTGCCAGCAGTTACGGGCCCCGGGAGGTCTATGGCTACACCTTC. Its translation is CASSYGPREVYGYTF.

This clonotype was observed once. The V gene is TRBV28, the J gene TRBJ2-7; 14 bases agree with TRBD2. CDR3 length: 15 amino acids. Germline V CDR1 and CDR2: MDHEN, SYDVKM. With V trimmed by 6 bases and J by 3 bases, 4 bases remained unmatched. This CDR3 is CASRPGTSGSYEQYF. The CDR3 nucleotides are TGTGCCAGCAGACCAGGGACTAGCGGGAGCTACGAGCAGTACTTC.

This clonotype has just a few counts. The rearrangement links TRBV12-3 or TRBV12-4 to TRBJ1-2; D not resolved. V was trimmed by 6 bases and J by 8 bases, leaving 25 bases between them. This CDR3 contains 16 residues. CDR3 in amino acids: CASSSSDHTNIGGYTF. The CDR3, as DNA: TGTGCCAGCAGCTCATCCGATCATACCAATATCGGGGGCTACACCTTC.

There are a few counts of this clonotype. The gene calls are TRBV6-2 or TRBV6-3 and TRBJ1-1, with 9 nucleotides matching TRBD1. The CDR3 spans 16 residues. V was clipped by 2 bases and J by 5 bases; unmatched bases: 9. Germline V gene lookup returns CDR1 MNHEY and CDR2 SVGEGT. DNA for the CDR3: TGTGCCAGCAGTTACCCGGGACAGGGATCGAGGACTGAAGCTTTCTTT. Its translation: CASSYPGQGSRTEAFF.

This clonotype has a handful of counts. The chain uses TRBV6-2 or TRBV6-3 and TRBJ2-4; a possible D gene is TRBD1 (5 bases). The CDR3 is 20 amino acids. Germline values: CDR1 MNHEY, CDR2 SVGEGT. V lost 0 bases and J lost 0, with 21 bases in between. The CDR3 DNA reads TGTGCCAGCAGTTACTCGACCAGGGCCGCGCGGACGGTAGCCAAAAACATTCAGTACTTC. Its protein is CASSYSTRAARTVAKNIQYF.

The chain uses TRBV7-2 and TRBJ1-1, with D possibly being TRBD1 (6 bases). Per germline, CDR1 SGHTA and CDR2 FQGNSA. This CDR3 has 17 amino acids. Trimming removed 1 base at V and 10 bases at J, with 25 bases between. DNA for the CDR3: TGTGCCAGCAGCTTAGAAGGAGGGGGACTCCCCGACTGGGTAGCTTTCTTT. Translated, it gives CASSLEGGGLPDWVAFF.

The gene calls are TRBV20-1 and TRBJ2-3, with TRBD2 identical over 13 bases. Germline V gives CDR1 DFQATT, CDR2 SNEGSKA (reference sequence). This CDR3 has 18 residues. Trimming at V came to 0 bases and at J to 0 bases, leaving 6 bases not matched to a gene. CDR3 region: CSARDWTSGGLSTDTQYF. The CDR3 nucleotides read TGCAGTGCTAGAGATTGGACTAGCGGGGGCCTCAGCACAGATACGCAGTATTTT.

This clonotype was observed a few times. J is TRBJ2-1 and V is TRBV6-1; D remains unclear. The V and J ends lost 1 base and 5 bases respectively, with 6 bases between them. The CDR3 spans 13 residues. CDR1 is MNHNS, CDR2 SASEGT, per germline. The CDR3 sequence is CASSEGADNEQFF. In DNA, the CDR3 is TGTGCCAGCAGTGAAGGGGCAGACAATGAGCAGTTCTTC.

The gene calls are TRBV4-2 and TRBJ1-1; D gene uncertain. CDR3 length: 13 residues. V lost 1 base and J 4 bases, leaving 7 bases between the germline ends. CDR1 and CDR2 from the germline V gene are LGHNA and YNFKEQ. CDR3: CASSQVPGTEAFF. The CDR3 DNA reads TGTGCCAGCAGCCAAGTTCCCGGCACTGAAGCTTTCTTT.

Many counts were recorded for this clonotype. This chain uses TRBV27 with TRBJ1-1, with D possibly being TRBD1 (5 bases). Trimming cost V 8 bases and J 2 bases, with 33 bases left between them. Germline-derived CDR1 and CDR2 are MNHEY and SMNVEV (reference sequence). The CDR3 sequence is 20 residues long. The CDR3 DNA is TGTGCCAGCGCCTTAAGGCTCCGTTCTGGTGCGGGGGGAACTAACACTGAAGCTTTCTTT. This translates into CASALRLRSGAGGTNTEAFF.

The rearrangement uses TRBV14 and TRBJ2-7, with 10 bases fitting TRBD2. Germline CDR1 SGHDN, CDR2 FVKESK. The CDR3 has 17 residues. The junction had 9 bases not matched to a gene; V was cut back by 4 bases and J by 0 bases. This chain's CDR3 is CASSPTYSGGFSYEQYF. In DNA, the CDR3 is TGTGCCAGCAGCCCAACCTATAGCGGGGGGTTCTCCTACGAGCAGTACTTC.

The V gene is TRBV5-6, the J gene TRBJ2-7; the D gene is possibly TRBD2 (6 bases). CDR3 size: 16 residues. With 2 bases removed from V and 4 bases from J, the gap between germline ends came to 19 bases. The germline V gene encodes CDR1 SGHDT and CDR2 YYEEEE. The CDR3: CASSFGVARDLYEQYF. CDR3 bases: TGTGCCAGCAGCTTCGGGGTGGCCAGGGACTTATACGAGCAGTACTTC.

The rearrangement joins TRBV7-2 to TRBJ1-4; 7 bases are shared with TRBD1. The CDR3 totals 15 residues. The germline CDR1 and CDR2 sequences are SGHTA and FQGNSA. The V segment lost 1 base and the J segment 8 bases; nucleotides outside the gene matches: 7. CDR3 region: CASSLGGGVGEKLFF. The CDR3 bases are TGTGCCAGCAGCTTAGGAGGGGGCGTAGGAGAAAAACTGTTTTTT. Variable domain in full (rest from reference TRBV7-2 and TRBJ1-4): GAGVSQSPSNKVTEKGKDVELRCDPISGHTALYWYRQSLGQGLEFLIYFQGNSAPDKSGLPSDRFSAERTGGSVSTLTIQRTQQEDSAVYLCASSLGGGVGEKLFFGSGTQLSVL.